One sample yielded the 28 T cell receptor beta chains listed below, sequenced in a study of T-cell reconstitution after alpha-beta-depleted transplantation in children. Unique molecular identifiers featured in how the TCRbeta library was prepared. TCRdb redid the calling of the PCR reads with MiXCR, one entry per CDR3 protein. The sample consists of fewer than 450,000 distinct CDR3 sequences, 16% of them appearing once. This specimen was PBMCs, mostly from graft donor cells, taken 360 days after TCRalphabeta/CD19-depleted stem cell transplant. The receptors stem from a male patient under 10 years old who had a stem cell transplant for acute lymphoblastic leukemia, so the T cells may come from the graft donor.

The CDR3, as DNA: TGTGCCAGCAGTTACTCGAGTCCCGACAGGGGTGGCTACGAGCAGTACTTC. This codes for CASSYSSPDRGGYEQYF. The V call is TRBV6-5, the J call TRBJ2-7, with 8 bases identical to TRBD1. CDR3 length: 17 amino acids. Unmatched junction bases numbered 10, after V lost 0 bases and J lost 3 bases. From germline, CDR1 is MNHEY and CDR2 SVGAGI.

The chain is built from TRBV4-1 and TRBJ2-7; 9 nucleotides agree with TRBD2. The length of the CDR3 is 17 residues. CDR1 and CDR2 (germline): MGHRA, YSYEKL. Trimming took 0 bases from V and 1 from J; bases not matched to a gene: 7. CDR3 loop: CASSQEGGSGSSYEQYF. CDR3 nucleotides: TGCGCCAGCAGCCAAGAAGGGGGTAGCGGGAGTTCCTACGAGCAGTACTTC.

The V call is TRBV11-1, the J call TRBJ2-7; the D gene is possibly TRBD1 (6 bases). Trimming shortened V by 10 bases and J by 7 bases, and 23 bases separated the two germline ends. CDR1 and CDR2 (germline): SGHAT, FQDESV (reference sequence). The CDR3 has 14 residues. In nucleotides, the CDR3 is TGTGCCACCGAAATCTCGTGGGGCAGGGGAGAGCAGTACTTC. Translating it yields CATEISWGRGEQYF.

The chain's CDR3 is CASNNGQGNTGELFF. The CDR3 region has the DNA TGTGCCAGCAATAACGGACAGGGGAACACCGGGGAGCTGTTTTTT. The rearrangement links TRBV12-3 or TRBV12-4 to TRBJ2-2; TRBD1 matches at 8 bases. V was pared by 7 bases and J by 1 base, with 5 bases of the junction left unmatched. CDR3 size: 15 residues.

J is TRBJ2-2 and V is TRBV9; 10 positions agree with TRBD1. In germline, CDR1 is SGDLS, CDR2 YYNGEE. The CDR3 is 17 amino acids. The ends lost 0 bases at V and 0 bases at J; junction bases unmatched: 2. The CDR3 spells CASSVGQGAPNTGELFF. Written as DNA, the CDR3 is TGTGCCAGCAGCGTAGGACAGGGGGCGCCGAACACCGGGGAGCTGTTTTTT.

The table lists this clonotype with many counts. CDR3 DNA sequence: TGTGCCAGCAGCTTATTGGGCACCGGGGAGCTGTTTTTT. Translated: CASSLLGTGELFF. V gene TRBV7-3 combines with J gene TRBJ2-2; no clear D gene. V dropped 2 bases and J dropped 4 bases, with 5 bases sitting between them. CDR3 size: 13 residues. CDR1 is SGHTA and CDR2 is FQGTGA in the germline V gene.

J is TRBJ2-4 and V is TRBV20-1; a possible D gene is TRBD2 (5 bases). This CDR3 contains 13 residues. Trimming removed 7 bases from V and 4 bases from J, with 14 bases in between. Germline V gene data show CDR1 as DFQATT and CDR2 as SNEGSKA (reference sequence). The CDR3 coding sequence is TGCAGTGTGAGCGGACGGTTAAAAAACATTCAGTACTTC. This translates into CSVSGRLKNIQYF.

The chain joins TRBV20-1 to TRBJ1-6; D may be TRBD1 (5 bases). The CDR3 sequence is 16 residues long. Trimming took off 1 base at V and 8 bases at J, with 18 bases between the two ends. The germline CDR1 and CDR2 sequences are DFQATT and SNEGSKA (reference sequence). The CDR3 DNA follows: TGCAGTGCTAGAGGAGCAGGGACTCTGGGGGATTCACCCCTCCACTTT. Its translation is CSARGAGTLGDSPLHF.

This clonotype has a handful of counts. The V gene is TRBV28, the J gene TRBJ2-3, with 7 bases matching TRBD2. The germline CDR1 and CDR2 sequences are MDHEN and SYDVKM. The junction had 10 bases not matched to a gene; V was cut back by 6 bases and J by 1 base. This CDR3 comprises 16 residues. CDR3 bases: TGTGCCAGCAGCAAAGGGTCTAGCGGACGCACAGATACGCAGTATTTT. Translating it yields CASSKGSSGRTDTQYF.

The count of this clonotype is one. The chain has TRBV5-6 and TRBJ2-1, with 9 bases fitting TRBD2. The CDR3 has 16 residues. Per the germline V gene, CDR1 is SGHDT and CDR2 is YYEEEE. Trimming at V came to 0 bases and at J to 3 bases, leaving 4 bases not matched to a gene. The CDR3 nucleotides read TGTGCCAGCAGCTTGGGCGGGAGGGGGAACTACAATGAGCAGTTCTTC. Protein: CASSLGGRGNYNEQFF. The whole variable domain, filled in from reference TRBV5-6 and TRBJ2-1, reads DAGVTQSPTHLIKTRGQQVTLRCSPKSGHDTVSWYQQALGQGPQFIFQYYEEEERQRGNFPDRFSGHQFPNYSSELNVNALLLGDSALYLCASSLGGRGNYNEQFFGPGTRLTVL.

The chain's CDR3 is CASSQDPGKGYTF. The CDR3 region has the DNA TGCGCCAGCAGCCAAGACCCCGGGAAGGGCTACACCTTC. This chain connects TRBV4-3 to TRBJ1-2; D gene unclear. Germline loops: CDR1 LGHNA, CDR2 YSLEER. The CDR3 extends over 13 amino acids. Between the trimmed V and J ends, which lost 0 bases and 8 bases, there was a span of 10 bases.

This clonotype appeared many times. The rearrangement joins TRBV20-1 to TRBJ2-3, with D possibly being TRBD2 (6 bases). Germline loops: CDR1 DFQATT, CDR2 SNEGSKA (reference sequence). The length of the CDR3 is 16 residues. With 3 bases removed from V and 2 bases from J, the gap between germline ends came to 18 bases. CDR3 in amino acids: CSASKRDSHVTDTQYF. In DNA form, the CDR3 reads TGCAGTGCTAGTAAGAGGGACTCCCACGTCACAGATACGCAGTATTTT.

The chain has TRBV29-1 and TRBJ2-1; 10 nucleotides agree with TRBD2. The trim removed 1 base at V and 4 bases at J, leaving 19 bases unmatched. This CDR3 has 20 residues. Germline V lookup: CDR1 SQVTM, CDR2 ANQGSEA. The CDR3 DNA sequence: TGCAGCGTTGAAGGCGGGCTAGCGGGAGTCCCGACCACTTTTTACAATGAGCAGTTCTTC. It specifies CSVEGGLAGVPTTFYNEQFF.

The chain has TRBV7-9 and TRBJ1-2; D is ambiguous. Germline V gene sequence: CDR1 SEHNR, CDR2 FQNEAQ (reference sequence). The CDR3 has 11 residues. Trimming left V 4 bases short and J 8 bases short, with 8 bases between. The CDR3 loop reads CASSSEGGYTF. The CDR3 nucleotides read TGTGCCAGCAGCTCGGAGGGAGGCTACACCTTC.

This clonotype was detected a few times. The rearrangement joins TRBV28 to TRBJ2-3; perhaps TRBD1 as D (5 bases). The ends were cut back, 10 bases at V and 0 bases at J, with 26 bases in the middle. The CDR3 runs to 18 residues. The germline V gene has CDR1 MDHEN and CDR2 SYDVKM. In DNA form, the CDR3 reads TGTGCCACAAGGAGTAGGCCCAAAACCAGGGTTAGCACAGATACGCAGTATTTT. Amino acids: CATRSRPKTRVSTDTQYF.

There are many counts of this clonotype. The chain combines TRBV10-2 with TRBJ2-3; D ambiguous. Trimming removed 8 bases at V and 5 bases at J, with 8 bases between. This CDR3 has 11 amino acids. Germline-derived CDR1 and CDR2 are WSHSY and SAAADI. CDR3 protein: CASRSGDTQYF. Written as DNA, the CDR3 is TGCGCCAGCCGTTCAGGAGATACGCAGTATTTT.

The rearrangement uses TRBV5-6 and TRBJ2-1, with a weak D call TRBD2 (6 bases). Germline V lookup: CDR1 SGHDT, CDR2 YYEEEE. With 1 base removed from V and 9 bases from J, the gap between germline ends came to 14 bases. The CDR3 is 14 amino acids. CDR3 protein: CASSLFYVGGEQFF. The CDR3 DNA is TGTGCCAGCAGCTTGTTTTATGTGGGGGGTGAGCAGTTCTTC.

This clonotype was counted only a few times. The chain links TRBV24-1 to TRBJ2-3; perhaps TRBD1 as D (6 bases). Trimming took off 9 bases at V and 0 bases at J, with 9 bases between the two ends. Germline CDR1 KGHDR, CDR2 SFDVKD. CDR3 length: 13 amino acids. The CDR3 DNA reads TGTGCCACCCAAGGGGGTAGCACAGATACGCAGTATTTT. Amino acid sequence: CATQGGSTDTQYF.

With regard to this clonotype: It may be a read error: a sequence one base away is much more abundant. This sequence joins TRBV4-1 and TRBJ2-5; 9 bases line up with TRBD2. V lost 8 bases to trimming and J lost 0 bases; unmatched junction nucleotides: 1. The CDR3 runs 13 residues. CDR1 MGHRA and CDR2 YSYEKL come from the germline V gene. The CDR3 loop is CASGGRDQETQYF. The CDR3 bases are TGCGCCAGCGGCGGGAGGGACCAAGAGACCCAGTACTTC.

This clonotype was observed a few times. This chain joins TRBV7-2 and TRBJ2-1, with 7 bases identical to TRBD1. V shed 8 bases and J 6 bases; nucleotides not matched to a gene: 10. CDR1 is SGHTA, CDR2 FQGNSA, per germline. The CDR3 is 14 amino acids. The CDR3 sequence is CASGAVAGGNEQFF. Written as DNA, the CDR3 is TGTGCCAGCGGTGCGGTGGCAGGGGGCAATGAGCAGTTCTTC. Complete variable domain (other parts from reference TRBV7-2 and TRBJ2-1): GAGVSQSPSNKVTEKGKDVELRCDPISGHTALYWYRQSLGQGLEFLIYFQGNSAPDKSGLPSDRFSAERTGGSVSTLTIQRTQQEDSAVYLCASGAVAGGNEQFFGPGTRLTVL.

This clonotype was detected a few times. The V call is TRBV4-3, the J call TRBJ2-7, with D unresolved. The CDR3 sequence is 15 residues long. Trimming removed 0 bases from V and 3 bases from J, with 12 bases in between. Looked up from germline, CDR1 is LGHNA and CDR2 is YSLEER. CDR3: CASSQDRTLHYEQYF. As DNA, the CDR3 is TGCGCCAGCAGCCAAGATCGTACGCTCCACTACGAGCAGTACTTC.

The table lists this clonotype with a few counts. The chain recombines TRBV5-1 with TRBJ2-1; 11 positions match TRBD1. V dropped 4 bases and J dropped 7; count of bases not matched to a gene: 7. Germline V gene data show CDR1 as SGHRS and CDR2 as YFSETQ. The CDR3 runs to 15 residues. For the CDR3, the DNA is TGCGCCAGCAGCGGGCGGGACAGGGGGTATAATGAGCAGTTCTTC. Amino acids: CASSGRDRGYNEQFF.

This clonotype came up a few times. This chain connects TRBV28 to TRBJ2-1, with 15 bases that match TRBD2. Germline V gene sequence: CDR1 MDHEN, CDR2 SYDVKM. The CDR3 has 20 amino acids. With 6 bases clipped from V and 4 bases from J, the junction kept 16 bases outside the gene matches. The CDR3 bases are TGTGCCAGCAGATTTCCCGGACTAGCGGGAGGGCCGTCCCTTTACAATGAGCAGTTCTTC. Translation gives CASRFPGLAGGPSLYNEQFF. The full variable domain, with the rest looked up from reference TRBV28 and TRBJ2-1, is DVKVTQSSRYLVKRTGEKVFLECVQDMDHENMFWYRQDPGLGLRLIYFSYDVKMKEKGDIPEGYSVSREKKERFSLILESASTNQTSMYLCASRFPGLAGGPSLYNEQFFGPGTRLTVL.

This clonotype showed up just a few times. This chain joins TRBV6-5 and TRBJ1-5, with TRBD1 matching over 8 bases. V lost 4 bases and J lost 3; bases outside the gene matches: 11. The CDR3 contains 17 residues. From germline, CDR1 is MNHEY and CDR2 SVGAGI. CDR3 amino acids: CASSFPLQGADNQPQHF. DNA of the CDR3: TGTGCCAGCAGTTTCCCTCTCCAGGGGGCTGACAATCAGCCCCAGCATTTT.

This clonotype was picked up a small number of times. The chain carries TRBV14 and TRBJ2-1; the match to TRBD2 covers 7 bases. Germline CDR1 reads SGHDN; CDR2 reads FVKESK. The CDR3 runs to 16 residues. With 4 bases clipped from V and 5 bases from J, the junction kept 11 bases outside the gene matches. CDR3: CASSPGLGSGHNEQFF. CDR3 bases: TGTGCCAGCAGCCCGGGGCTGGGTAGCGGGCACAATGAGCAGTTCTTC.

CDR3 amino acids: CASSAIGLAGKDEQFF. CDR3 coding DNA: TGTGCCAGCAGCGCCATCGGACTAGCGGGTAAGGATGAGCAGTTCTTC. The rearrangement joins TRBV11-3 to TRBJ2-1; 11 bases are a match to TRBD2. The CDR3 runs 16 residues. Germline V gives CDR1 SGHNT, CDR2 YENEEA. V dropped 5 bases and J dropped 8; count of bases not matched to a gene: 11.

This clonotype was seen a handful of times. The chain combines TRBV20-1 with TRBJ2-1; 10 nucleotides line up with TRBD1. The germline CDR1 and CDR2 sequences are DFQATT and SNEGSKA (reference sequence). Trimming cost V 1 base and J 6 bases; bases outside gene matches: 9. This CDR3 comprises 16 residues. CDR3 region: CSARGWDRGSPNEQFF. CDR3 bases: TGCAGTGCTAGAGGGTGGGACAGGGGATCGCCCAATGAGCAGTTCTTC.

A few counts support this clonotype. V and J are TRBV19 and TRBJ1-1; TRBD1 agrees at 9 bases. This CDR3 is 14 amino acids long. The germline V gene has CDR1 LNHDA and CDR2 SQIVND (reference sequence). V lost 5 bases and J lost 3; bases outside the gene matches: 4. CDR3: CASSAGTGYTEAFF. Here the CDR3 DNA reads TGTGCCAGTAGTGCCGGGACAGGGTACACTGAAGCTTTCTTT.